This TCR beta chain was recorded in a study of blood T cell repertoires in COVID-19. Looking at the study overall: Specimens from acute and convalescent COVID-19 originated in the United States, Italy and Spain.

Assay: immunoSEQ multiplex PCR; the TCRdb copy retains only in-frame clones and omits some. The sample has nearly 350,000 clones; around 87% are singletons. The CDR3 has 12 amino acids. V lost 1 base, J lost 4 bases, and 4 bases lay in between. Germline V gene sequence: CDR1 SEHNR, CDR2 FQNEAQ (reference sequence). Seattle participants joined during active infection and were tracked over time. The sample consisted of peripheral blood. The receptor's source is a woman aged 50 to 60 with COVID-19, enrolled during active disease. The rearrangement uses TRBV7-9 and TRBJ1-1; the D is unclear. The CDR3, as DNA: TGTGCCAGCAGCTTAGGTATCACTGAAGCTTTCTTT. It codes for CASSLGITEAFF.